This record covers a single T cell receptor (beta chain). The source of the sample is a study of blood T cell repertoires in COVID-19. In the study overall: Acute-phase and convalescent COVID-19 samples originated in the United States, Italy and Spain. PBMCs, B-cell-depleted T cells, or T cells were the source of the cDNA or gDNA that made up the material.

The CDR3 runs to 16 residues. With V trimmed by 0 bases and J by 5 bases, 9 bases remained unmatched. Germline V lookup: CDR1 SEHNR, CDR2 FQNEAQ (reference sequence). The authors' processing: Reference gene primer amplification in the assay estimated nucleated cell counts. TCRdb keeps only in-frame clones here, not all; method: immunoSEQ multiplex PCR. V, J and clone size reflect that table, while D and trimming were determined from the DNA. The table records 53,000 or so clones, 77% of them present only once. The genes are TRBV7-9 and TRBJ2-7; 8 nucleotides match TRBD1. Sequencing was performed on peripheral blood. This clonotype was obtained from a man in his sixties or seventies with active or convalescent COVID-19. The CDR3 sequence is CASSLAGAAGGDEQYF. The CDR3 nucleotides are TGTGCCAGCAGCTTAGCGGGGGCGGCAGGGGGCGACGAGCAGTACTTC.